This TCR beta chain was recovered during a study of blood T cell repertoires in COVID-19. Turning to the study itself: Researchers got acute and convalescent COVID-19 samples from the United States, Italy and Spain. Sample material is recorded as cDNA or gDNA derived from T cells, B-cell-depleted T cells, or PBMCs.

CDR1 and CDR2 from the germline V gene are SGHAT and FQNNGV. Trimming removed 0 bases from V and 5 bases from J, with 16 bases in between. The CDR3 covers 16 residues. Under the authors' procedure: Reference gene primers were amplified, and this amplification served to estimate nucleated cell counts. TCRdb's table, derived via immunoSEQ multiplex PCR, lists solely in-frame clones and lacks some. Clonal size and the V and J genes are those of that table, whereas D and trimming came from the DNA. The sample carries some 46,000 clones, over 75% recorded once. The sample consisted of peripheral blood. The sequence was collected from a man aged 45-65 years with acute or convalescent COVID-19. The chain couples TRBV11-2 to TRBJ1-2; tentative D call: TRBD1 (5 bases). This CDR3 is CASSLDVPGSLYGYTF. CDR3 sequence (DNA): TGTGCCAGCAGCTTAGATGTCCCAGGGTCCCTGTATGGCTACACCTTC.